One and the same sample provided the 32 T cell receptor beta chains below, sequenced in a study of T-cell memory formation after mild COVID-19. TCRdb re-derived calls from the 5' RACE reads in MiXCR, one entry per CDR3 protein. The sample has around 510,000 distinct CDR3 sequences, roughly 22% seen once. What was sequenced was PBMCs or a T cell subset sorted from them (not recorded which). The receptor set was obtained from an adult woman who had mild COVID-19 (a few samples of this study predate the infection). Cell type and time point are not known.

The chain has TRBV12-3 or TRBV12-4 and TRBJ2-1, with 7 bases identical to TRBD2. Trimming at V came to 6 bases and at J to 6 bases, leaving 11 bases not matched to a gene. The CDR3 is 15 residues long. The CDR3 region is CASSPRGLAANEQFF. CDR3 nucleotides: TGTGCCAGCAGCCCTAGAGGTCTAGCGGCCAATGAGCAGTTCTTC.

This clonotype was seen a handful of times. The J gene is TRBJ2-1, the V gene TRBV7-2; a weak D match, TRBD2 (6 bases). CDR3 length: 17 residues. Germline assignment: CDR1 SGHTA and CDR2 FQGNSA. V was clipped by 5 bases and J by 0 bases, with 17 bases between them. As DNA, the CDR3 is TGTGCCAGCAGCAGTAGCGGTACCACGAGCTCCTACAATGAGCAGTTCTTC. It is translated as CASSSSGTTSSYNEQFF.

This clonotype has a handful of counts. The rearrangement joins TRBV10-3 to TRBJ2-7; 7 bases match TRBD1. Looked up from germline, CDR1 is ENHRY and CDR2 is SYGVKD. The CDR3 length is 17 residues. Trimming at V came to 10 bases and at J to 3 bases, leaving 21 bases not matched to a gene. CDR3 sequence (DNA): TGTGCCACCTCGGACGCTCTGGTGACAGGGAATTTCTACGAGCAGTACTTC. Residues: CATSDALVTGNFYEQYF.

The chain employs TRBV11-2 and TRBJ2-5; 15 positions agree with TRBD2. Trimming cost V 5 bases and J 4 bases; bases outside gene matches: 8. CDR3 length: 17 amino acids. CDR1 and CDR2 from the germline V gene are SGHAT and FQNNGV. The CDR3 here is CASSPRTSGRAGETQYF. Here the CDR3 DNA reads TGTGCCAGCAGCCCCCGGACTAGCGGGAGGGCCGGAGAGACCCAGTACTTC. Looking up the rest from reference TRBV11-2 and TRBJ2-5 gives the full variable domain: EAGVAQSPRYKIIEKRQSVAFWCNPISGHATLYWYQQILGQGPKLLIQFQNNGVVDDSQLPKDRFSAERLKGVDSTLKIQPAKLEDSAVYLCASSPRTSGRAGETQYFGPGTRLLVL.

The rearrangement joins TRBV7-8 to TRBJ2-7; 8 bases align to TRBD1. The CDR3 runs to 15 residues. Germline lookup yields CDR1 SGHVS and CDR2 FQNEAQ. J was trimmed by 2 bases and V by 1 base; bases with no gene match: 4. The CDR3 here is CASSLETGATYEQYF. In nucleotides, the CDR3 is TGTGCCAGCAGCTTAGAGACAGGGGCCACCTACGAGCAGTACTTC.

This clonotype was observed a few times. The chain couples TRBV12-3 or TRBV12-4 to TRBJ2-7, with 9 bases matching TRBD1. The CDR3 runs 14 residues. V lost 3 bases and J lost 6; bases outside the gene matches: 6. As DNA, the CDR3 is TGTGCCAGCAGTTTCGGGACAGGGTTTGGCGAGCAGTACTTC. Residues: CASSFGTGFGEQYF.

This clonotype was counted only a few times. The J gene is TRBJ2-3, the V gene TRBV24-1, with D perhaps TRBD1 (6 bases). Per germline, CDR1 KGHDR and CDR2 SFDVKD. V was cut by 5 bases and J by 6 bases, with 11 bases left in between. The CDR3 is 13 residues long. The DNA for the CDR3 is TGTGCCACCAGTGTGGACAGTCTCGATACGCAGTATTTT. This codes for CATSVDSLDTQYF.

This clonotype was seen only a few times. CDR3 in amino acids: CASSLAEDTEAFF. The CDR3 DNA is TGTGCCAGCTCACTCGCGGAGGACACTGAAGCTTTCTTT. The chain uses TRBV18 and TRBJ1-1; D gene unclear. Per the germline V gene, CDR1 is KGHSH and CDR2 is LQKENI. V lost 4 bases and J 3 bases, leaving 9 bases between the germline ends. The CDR3 runs 13 residues.

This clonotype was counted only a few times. The CDR3 sequence: CASSQDEGGGFREQYF. The CDR3 nucleotides are TGCGCCAGCAGCCAAGACGAGGGAGGGGGTTTTCGGGAGCAGTACTTC. V gene TRBV4-1 combines with J gene TRBJ2-7; maybe TRBD2 (7 bases). The length of the CDR3 is 16 residues. Germline CDR1 MGHRA, CDR2 YSYEKL. V was clipped by 0 bases and J by 7 bases, with 19 bases between them.

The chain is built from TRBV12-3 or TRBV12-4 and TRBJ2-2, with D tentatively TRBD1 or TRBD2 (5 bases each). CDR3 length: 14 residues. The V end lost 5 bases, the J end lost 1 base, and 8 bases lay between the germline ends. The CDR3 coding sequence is TGTGCCAGCAGTGAGGGGAAGAACACCGGGGAGCTGTTTTTT. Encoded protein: CASSEGKNTGELFF.

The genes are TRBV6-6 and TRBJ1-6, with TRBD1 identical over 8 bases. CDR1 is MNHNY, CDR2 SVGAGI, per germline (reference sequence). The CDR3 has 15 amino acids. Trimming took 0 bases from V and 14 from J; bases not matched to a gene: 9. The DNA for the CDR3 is TGTGCCAGCAGTTACTCGGGACAGGCCCAGACAGCCCTCCACTTT. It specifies CASSYSGQAQTALHF.

The DNA for the CDR3 is TGTGCCAGCAGACCAGGGGGGAACTATGGCTACACCTTC. This codes for CASRPGGNYGYTF. This sequence joins TRBV12-3 or TRBV12-4 and TRBJ1-2; 7 positions match TRBD1. CDR3 length: 13 amino acids. The V and J ends lost 6 bases and 2 bases, in that order; junction bases with no gene match: 3.

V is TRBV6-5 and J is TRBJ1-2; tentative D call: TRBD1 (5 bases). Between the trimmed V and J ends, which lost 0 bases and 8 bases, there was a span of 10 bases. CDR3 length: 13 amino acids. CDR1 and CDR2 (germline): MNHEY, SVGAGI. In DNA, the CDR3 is TGTGCCAGCAGTTACTCGGGGACCGAGGGCTACACCTTC. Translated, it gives CASSYSGTEGYTF.

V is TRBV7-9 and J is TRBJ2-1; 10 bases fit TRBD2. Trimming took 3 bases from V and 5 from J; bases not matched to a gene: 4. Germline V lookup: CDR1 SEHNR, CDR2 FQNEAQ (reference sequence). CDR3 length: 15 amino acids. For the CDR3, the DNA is TGTGCCAGCAGCTTTTACCTAGCGGGGGACAATGAGCAGTTCTTC. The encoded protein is CASSFYLAGDNEQFF. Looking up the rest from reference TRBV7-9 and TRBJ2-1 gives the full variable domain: DTGVSQNPRHKITKRGQNVTFRCDPISEHNRLYWYRQTLGQGPEFLTYFQNEAQLEKSRLLSDRFSAERPKGSFSTLEIQRTEQGDSAMYLCASSFYLAGDNEQFFGPGTRLTVL.

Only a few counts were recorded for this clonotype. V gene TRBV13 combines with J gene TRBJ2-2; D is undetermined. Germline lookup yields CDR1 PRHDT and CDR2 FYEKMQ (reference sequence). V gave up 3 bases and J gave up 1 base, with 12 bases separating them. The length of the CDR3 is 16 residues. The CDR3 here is CASSFRISGNTGELFF. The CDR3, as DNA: TGTGCCAGCAGCTTTAGGATATCGGGGAACACCGGGGAGCTGTTTTTT.

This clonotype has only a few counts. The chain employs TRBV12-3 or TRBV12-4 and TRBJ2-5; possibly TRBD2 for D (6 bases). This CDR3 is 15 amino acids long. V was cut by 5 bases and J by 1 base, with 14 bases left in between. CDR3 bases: TGTGCCAGCAGTCTCCCTGCGGGGTTCCAAGAGACCCAGTACTTC. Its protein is CASSLPAGFQETQYF.

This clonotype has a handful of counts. The CDR3, as DNA: TGTGCCAGCAGCTTAGGCAGGGGGCAAGGCTACAATGAGCAGTTCTTC. It encodes CASSLGRGQGYNEQFF. The chain is built from TRBV11-3 and TRBJ2-1; TRBD1 matches 8 bases. Germline V gene data show CDR1 as SGHNT and CDR2 as YENEEA. This CDR3 is built from 16 residues. After removal of 1 base from V and 3 bases from J, the junction contained 5 bases not matched to a gene. Looking up the rest from reference TRBV11-3 and TRBJ2-1 gives the full variable domain: EAGVVQSPRYKIIEKKQPVAFWCNPISGHNTLYWYLQNLGQGPELLIRYENEEAVDDSQLPKDRFSAERLKGVDSTLKIQPAELGDSAVYLCASSLGRGQGYNEQFFGPGTRLTVL.

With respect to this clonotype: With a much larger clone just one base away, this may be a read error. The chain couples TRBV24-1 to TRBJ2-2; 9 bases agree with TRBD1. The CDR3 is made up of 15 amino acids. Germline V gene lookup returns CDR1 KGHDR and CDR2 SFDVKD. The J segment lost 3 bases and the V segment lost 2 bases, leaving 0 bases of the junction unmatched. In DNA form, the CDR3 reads TGTGCCACCAGTGATTGGGACAGGGACACCGGGGAGCTGTTTTTT. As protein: CATSDWDRDTGELFF.

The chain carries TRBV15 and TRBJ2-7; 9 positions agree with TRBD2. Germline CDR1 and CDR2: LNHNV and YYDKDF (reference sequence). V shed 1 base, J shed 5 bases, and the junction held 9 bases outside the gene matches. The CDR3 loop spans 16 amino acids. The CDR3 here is CATSRGLGGRVHEQYF. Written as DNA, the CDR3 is TGTGCCACCAGCAGAGGCCTCGGCGGGAGGGTCCACGAGCAGTACTTC.

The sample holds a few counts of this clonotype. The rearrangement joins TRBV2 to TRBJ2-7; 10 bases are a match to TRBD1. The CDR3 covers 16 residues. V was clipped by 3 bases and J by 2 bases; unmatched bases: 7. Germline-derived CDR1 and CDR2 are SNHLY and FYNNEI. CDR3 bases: TGTGCCAGCAGTGATGGAGGACAGGGGGTCCCCTACGAGCAGTACTTC. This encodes CASSDGGQGVPYEQYF.

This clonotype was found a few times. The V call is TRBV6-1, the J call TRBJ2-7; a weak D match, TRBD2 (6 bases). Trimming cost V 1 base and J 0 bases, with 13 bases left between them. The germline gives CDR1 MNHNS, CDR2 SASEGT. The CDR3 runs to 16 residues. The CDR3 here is CASSEVWAGFSYEQYF. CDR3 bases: TGTGCCAGCAGTGAAGTTTGGGCGGGGTTCTCCTACGAGCAGTACTTC.

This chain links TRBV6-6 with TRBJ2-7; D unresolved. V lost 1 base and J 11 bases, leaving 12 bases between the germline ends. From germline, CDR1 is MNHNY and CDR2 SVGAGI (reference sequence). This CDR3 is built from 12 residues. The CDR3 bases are TGTGCCAGCAGTTACTTGGACGGCCATGAGTACTTC. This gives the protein CASSYLDGHEYF.

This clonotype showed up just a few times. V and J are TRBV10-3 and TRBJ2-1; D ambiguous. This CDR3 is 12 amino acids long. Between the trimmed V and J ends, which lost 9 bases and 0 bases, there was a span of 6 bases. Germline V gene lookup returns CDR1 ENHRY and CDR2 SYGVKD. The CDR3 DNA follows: TGTGCCATTGGGTTCTCCTACAATGAGCAGTTCTTC. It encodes CAIGFSYNEQFF.

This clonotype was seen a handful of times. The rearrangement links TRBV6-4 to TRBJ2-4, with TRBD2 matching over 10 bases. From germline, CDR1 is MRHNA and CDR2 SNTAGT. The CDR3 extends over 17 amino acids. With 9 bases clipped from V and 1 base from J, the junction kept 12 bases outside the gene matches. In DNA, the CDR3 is TGTGCCAGTCGGGGGCTAGCGGGAGAGGGGGCCAAAAACATTCAGTACTTC. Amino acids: CASRGLAGEGAKNIQYF.

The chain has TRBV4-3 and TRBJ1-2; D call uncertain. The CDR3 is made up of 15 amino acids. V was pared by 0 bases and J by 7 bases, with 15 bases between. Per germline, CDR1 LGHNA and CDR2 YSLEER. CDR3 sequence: CASSQDWTAPLGYTF. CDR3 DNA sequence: TGCGCCAGCAGCCAAGATTGGACCGCTCCGCTTGGCTACACCTTC.

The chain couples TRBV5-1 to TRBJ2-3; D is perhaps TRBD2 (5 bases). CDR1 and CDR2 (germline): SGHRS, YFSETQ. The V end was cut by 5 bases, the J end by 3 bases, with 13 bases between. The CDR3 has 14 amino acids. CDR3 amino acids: CASRREFGTDTQYF. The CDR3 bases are TGCGCCAGCAGACGGGAATTTGGGACAGATACGCAGTATTTT.

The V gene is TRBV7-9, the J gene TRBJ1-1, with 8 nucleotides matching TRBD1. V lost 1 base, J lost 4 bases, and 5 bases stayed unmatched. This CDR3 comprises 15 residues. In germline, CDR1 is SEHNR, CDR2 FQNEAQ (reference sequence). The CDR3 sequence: CASSLGTGTVTEAFF. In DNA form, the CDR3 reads TGTGCCAGCAGCTTAGGGACAGGGACGGTCACTGAAGCTTTCTTT. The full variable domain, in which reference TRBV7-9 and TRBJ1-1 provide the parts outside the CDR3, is DTGVSQNPRHKITKRGQNVTFRCDPISEHNRLYWYRQTLGQGPEFLTYFQNEAQLEKSRLLSDRFSAERPKGSFSTLEIQRTEQGDSAMYLCASSLGTGTVTEAFFGQGTRLTVV.

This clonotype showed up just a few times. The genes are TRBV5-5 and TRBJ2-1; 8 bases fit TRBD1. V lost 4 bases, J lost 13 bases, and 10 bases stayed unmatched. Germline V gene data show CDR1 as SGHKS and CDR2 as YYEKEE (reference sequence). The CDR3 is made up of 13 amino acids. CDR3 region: CASSPRTGNPQFF. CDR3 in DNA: TGTGCCAGCAGCCCCCGGACAGGGAACCCACAGTTCTTC.

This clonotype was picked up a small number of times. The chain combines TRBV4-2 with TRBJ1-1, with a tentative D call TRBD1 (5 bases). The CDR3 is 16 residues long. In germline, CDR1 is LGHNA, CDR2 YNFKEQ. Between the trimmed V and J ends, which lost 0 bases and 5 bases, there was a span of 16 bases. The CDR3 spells CASSQEEGTGTTEAFF. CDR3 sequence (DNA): TGTGCCAGCAGCCAAGAAGAGGGGACCGGGACTACTGAAGCTTTCTTT.

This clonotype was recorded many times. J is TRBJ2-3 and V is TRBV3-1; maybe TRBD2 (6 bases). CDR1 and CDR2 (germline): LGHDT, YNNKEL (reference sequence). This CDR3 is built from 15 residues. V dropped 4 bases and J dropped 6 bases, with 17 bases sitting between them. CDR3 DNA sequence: TGTGCCAGCAGCCGGGGACTCCTTCGGGGGGATACGCAGTATTTT. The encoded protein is CASSRGLLRGDTQYF.

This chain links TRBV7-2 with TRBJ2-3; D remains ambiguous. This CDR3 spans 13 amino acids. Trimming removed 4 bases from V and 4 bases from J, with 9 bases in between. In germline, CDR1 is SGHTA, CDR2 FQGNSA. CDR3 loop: CASSWRKSDTQYF. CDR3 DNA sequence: TGTGCCAGCAGCTGGCGGAAATCAGATACGCAGTATTTT.

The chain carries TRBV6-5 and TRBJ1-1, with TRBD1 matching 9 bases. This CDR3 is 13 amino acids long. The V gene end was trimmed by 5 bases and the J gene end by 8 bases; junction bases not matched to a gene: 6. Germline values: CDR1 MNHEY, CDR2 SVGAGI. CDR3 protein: CASSPRTGDEAFF. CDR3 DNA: TGTGCCAGCAGTCCCCGGACAGGGGACGAAGCTTTCTTT.